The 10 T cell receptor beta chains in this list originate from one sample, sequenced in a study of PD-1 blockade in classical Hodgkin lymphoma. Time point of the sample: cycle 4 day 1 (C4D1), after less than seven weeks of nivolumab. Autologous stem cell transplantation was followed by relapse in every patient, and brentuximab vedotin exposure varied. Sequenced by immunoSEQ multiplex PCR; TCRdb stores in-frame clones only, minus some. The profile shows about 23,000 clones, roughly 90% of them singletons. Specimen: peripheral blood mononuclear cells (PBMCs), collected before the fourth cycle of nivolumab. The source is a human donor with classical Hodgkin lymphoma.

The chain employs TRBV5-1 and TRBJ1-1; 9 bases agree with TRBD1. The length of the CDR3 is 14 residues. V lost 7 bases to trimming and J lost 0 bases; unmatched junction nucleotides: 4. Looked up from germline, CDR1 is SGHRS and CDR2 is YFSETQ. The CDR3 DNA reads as TGCGCCAGCCGGACAGGGGCGATGAACACTGAAGCTTTCTTT. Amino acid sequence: CASRTGAMNTEAFF.

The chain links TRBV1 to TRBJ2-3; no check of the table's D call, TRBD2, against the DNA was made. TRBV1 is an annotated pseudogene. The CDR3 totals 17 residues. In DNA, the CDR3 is TGCACCAGCAGCCAAGATCCCCCAGCGGGAGAGTCAAATACGCAGTATTTT. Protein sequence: CTSSQDPPAGESNTQYF.

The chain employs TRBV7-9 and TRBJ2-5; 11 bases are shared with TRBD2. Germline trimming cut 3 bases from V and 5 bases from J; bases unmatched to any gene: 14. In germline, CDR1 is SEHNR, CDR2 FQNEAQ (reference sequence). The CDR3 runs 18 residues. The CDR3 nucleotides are TGTGCCAGCAGCTTTAGCTTAGGGACTAGCGGCGTTGGGGAGACCCAGTACTTC. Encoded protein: CASSFSLGTSGVGETQYF.

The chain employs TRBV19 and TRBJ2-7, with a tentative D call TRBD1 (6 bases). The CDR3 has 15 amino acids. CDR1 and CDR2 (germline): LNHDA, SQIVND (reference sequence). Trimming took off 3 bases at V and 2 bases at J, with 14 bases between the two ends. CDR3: CASSIPGHPTYEQYF. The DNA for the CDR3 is TGTGCCAGTAGTATCCCGGGACACCCCACCTACGAGCAGTACTTC. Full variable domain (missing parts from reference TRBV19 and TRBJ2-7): DGGITQSPKYLFRKEGQNVTLSCEQNLNHDAMYWYRQDPGQGLRLIYYSQIVNDFQKGDIAEGYSVSREKKESFPLTVTSAQKNPTAFYLCASSIPGHPTYEQYFGPGTRLTVT.

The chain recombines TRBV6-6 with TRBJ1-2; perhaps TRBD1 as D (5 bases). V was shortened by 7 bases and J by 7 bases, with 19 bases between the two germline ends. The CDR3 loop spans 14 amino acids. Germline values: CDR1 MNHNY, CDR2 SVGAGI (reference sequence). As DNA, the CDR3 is TGTGCCAGCACCCAAAGCGCAGGGCTGACTGGCTACACCTTC. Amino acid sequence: CASTQSAGLTGYTF.

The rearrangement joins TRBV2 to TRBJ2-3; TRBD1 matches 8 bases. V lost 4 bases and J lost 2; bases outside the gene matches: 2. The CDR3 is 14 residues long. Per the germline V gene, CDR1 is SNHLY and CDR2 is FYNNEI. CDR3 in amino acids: CASSVQGATDTQYF. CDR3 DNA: TGTGCCAGCAGTGTTCAGGGGGCCACAGATACGCAGTATTTT.

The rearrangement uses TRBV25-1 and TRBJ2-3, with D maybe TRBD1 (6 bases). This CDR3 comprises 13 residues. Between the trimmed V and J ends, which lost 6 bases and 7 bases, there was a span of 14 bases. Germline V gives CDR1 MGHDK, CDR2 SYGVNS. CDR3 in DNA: TGTGCCAGCAGCCCCCCTACAGGGCATACGCAGTATTTT. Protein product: CASSPPTGHTQYF.

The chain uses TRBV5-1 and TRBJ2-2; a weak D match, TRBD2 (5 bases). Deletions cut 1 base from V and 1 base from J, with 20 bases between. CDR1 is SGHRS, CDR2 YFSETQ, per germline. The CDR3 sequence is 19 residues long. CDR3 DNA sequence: TGCGCCAGCAGCTTGTGGCCTAGCACCTTGAACAGGAACACCGGGGAGCTGTTTTTT. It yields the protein CASSLWPSTLNRNTGELFF. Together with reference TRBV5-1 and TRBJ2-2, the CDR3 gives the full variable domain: KAGVTQTPRYLIKTRGQQVTLSCSPISGHRSVSWYQQTPGQGLQFLFEYFSETQRNKGNFPGRFSGRQFSNSRSEMNVSTLELGDSALYLCASSLWPSTLNRNTGELFFGEGSRLTVL.

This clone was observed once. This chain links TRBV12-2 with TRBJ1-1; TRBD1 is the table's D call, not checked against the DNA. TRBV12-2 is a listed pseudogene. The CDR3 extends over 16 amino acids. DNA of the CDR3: TGTGCAAGTCCCCTTATTGTTGTGGGGGCGAACACTGAAGCTTTCTTT. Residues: CASPLIVVGANTEAFF.

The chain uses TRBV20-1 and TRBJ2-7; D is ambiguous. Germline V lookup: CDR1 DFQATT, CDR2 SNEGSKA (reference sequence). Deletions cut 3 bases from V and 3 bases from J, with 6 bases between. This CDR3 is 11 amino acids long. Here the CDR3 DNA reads TGCAGTGCTAGTTTGGGCTACGAGCAGTACTTC. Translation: CSASLGYEQYF.